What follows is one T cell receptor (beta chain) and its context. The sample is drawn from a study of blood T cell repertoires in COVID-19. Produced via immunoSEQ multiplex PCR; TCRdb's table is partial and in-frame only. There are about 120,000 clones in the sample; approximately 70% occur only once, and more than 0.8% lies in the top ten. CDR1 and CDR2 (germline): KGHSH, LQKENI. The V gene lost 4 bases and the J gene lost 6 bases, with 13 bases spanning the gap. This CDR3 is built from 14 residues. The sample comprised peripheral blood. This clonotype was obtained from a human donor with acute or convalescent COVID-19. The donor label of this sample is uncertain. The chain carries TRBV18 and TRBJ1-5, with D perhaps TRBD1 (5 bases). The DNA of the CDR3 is TGTGCCAGCTCACGCTCAGGGCCCCCTCAGCCCCAGCATTTT. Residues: CASSRSGPPQPQHF.